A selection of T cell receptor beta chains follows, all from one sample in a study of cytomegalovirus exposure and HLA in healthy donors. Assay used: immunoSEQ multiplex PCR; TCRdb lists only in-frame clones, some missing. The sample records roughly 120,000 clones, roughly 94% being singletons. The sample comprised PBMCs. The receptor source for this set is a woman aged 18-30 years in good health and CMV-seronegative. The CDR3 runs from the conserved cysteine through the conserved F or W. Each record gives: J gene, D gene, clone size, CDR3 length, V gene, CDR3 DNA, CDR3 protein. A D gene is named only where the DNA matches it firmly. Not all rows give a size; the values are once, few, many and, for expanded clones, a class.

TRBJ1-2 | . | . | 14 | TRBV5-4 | TGTGCCAGCAGCCCGGCAGGGGTATCCTATGGCTACACCTTC | CASSPAGVSYGYTF
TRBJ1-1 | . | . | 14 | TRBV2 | TGTGCCAGCAGCGCAAGGGAACAGGGTTCTGAAGCTTTCTTT | CASSAREQGSEAFF
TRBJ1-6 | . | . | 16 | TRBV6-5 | TGTGCCAGCAGTTACGTCTCGGGGGGAGGGAGATCACCCCTCCACTTT | CASSYVSGGGRSPLHF
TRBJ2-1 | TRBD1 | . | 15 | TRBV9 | TGTGCCAGCAGCGTCGACAGGGTTTCGTACAATGAGCAGTTCTTC | CASSVDRVSYNEQFF
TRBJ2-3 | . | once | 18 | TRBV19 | TGTGCCAGTAGTAAGGGGGAGGGACTTCGATCTAGCACAGATACGCAGTATTTT | CASSKGEGLRSSTDTQYF
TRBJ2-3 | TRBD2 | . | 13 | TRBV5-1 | TGCGCCAGCGGACTAGCGGGGAGGGATACGCAGTATTTT | CASGLAGRDTQYF
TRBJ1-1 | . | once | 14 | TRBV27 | TGTGCCAGCAGTTCGGAGGCGGGCGACACTGAAGCTTTCTTT | CASSSEAGDTEAFF
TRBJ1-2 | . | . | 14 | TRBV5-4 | TGTGCCAGCAGTCCGGACAGCAGGAACTATGGCTACACCTTC | CASSPDSRNYGYTF
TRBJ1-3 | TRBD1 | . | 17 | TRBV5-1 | TGCGCCAGCAGCTACACCACAGGGGCCGGTTCTGGAAACACCATATATTTT | CASSYTTGAGSGNTIYF
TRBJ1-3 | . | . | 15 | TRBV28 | TGTGCCAGCATGGGAGGGGTGAGCTCTGGAAACACCATATATTTT | CASMGGVSSGNTIYF
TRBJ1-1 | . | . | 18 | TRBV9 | TGTGCCAGCAGTTTAGATCCTGCTGTGGGAGGTCCGGGGACTGAAGCTTTCTTT | CASSLDPAVGGPGTEAFF
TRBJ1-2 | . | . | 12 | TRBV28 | TGTGCCAGCAGAAGGGGACTCTATGGCTACACCTTC | CASRRGLYGYTF
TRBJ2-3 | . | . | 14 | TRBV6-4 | TGTGCCAGCAGGCAGACAGCTAGCACAGATACGCAGTATTTT | CASRQTASTDTQYF
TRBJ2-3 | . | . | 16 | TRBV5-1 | TGCGCCAGCAGCTTGCTATCGACAAACGGGGGAGATACGCAGTATTTT | CASSLLSTNGGDTQYF
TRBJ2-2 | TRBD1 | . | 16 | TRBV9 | TGTGCCAGCAGCGTAGCAGGGGGCGTGAACACCGGGGAGCTGTTTTTT | CASSVAGGVNTGELFF
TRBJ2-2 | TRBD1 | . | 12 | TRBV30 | TGTGCCTGGAGCACAGGGGCCGGGGAGCTGTTTTTT | CAWSTGAGELFF
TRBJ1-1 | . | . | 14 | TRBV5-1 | TGCGCCAGCAGTTCCCGCAACAGGGAGACTGAAGCTTTCTTT | CASSSRNRETEAFF
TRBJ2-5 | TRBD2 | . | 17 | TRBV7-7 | TGTGCCAGCAGCTTAGGTTTTAGCGGGGAGTTACAAGAGACCCAGTACTTC | CASSLGFSGELQETQYF
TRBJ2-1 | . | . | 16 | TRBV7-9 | TGTGCCAGCAGCCGGAGCCCAGGGTTTGGCTACAATGAGCAGTTCTTC | CASSRSPGFGYNEQFF
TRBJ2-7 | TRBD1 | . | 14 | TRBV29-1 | TGCAGCGTTGCCCCGGACAGGGGGCTCTACGAGCAGTACTTC | CSVAPDRGLYEQYF
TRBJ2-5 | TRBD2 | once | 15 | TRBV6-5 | TGTGCCAGCAGTTACGCGCTAGCGGGAGCGGAGACCCAGTACTTC | CASSYALAGAETQYF
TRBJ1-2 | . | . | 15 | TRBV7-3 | TGTGCCAGCAGCCTCTCCGGGTCGAGGTTTGGAGGCTACACCTTC | CASSLSGSRFGGYTF
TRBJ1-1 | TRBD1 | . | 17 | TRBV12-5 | TGTGCTAGTGGTTCCGGGACAGGGGGCCCTATGAACACTGAAGCTTTCTTT | CASGSGTGGPMNTEAFF
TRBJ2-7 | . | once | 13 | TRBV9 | TGTGCCAGCAGCGTAGGGGCCGACTACGAGCAGTACTTC | CASSVGADYEQYF
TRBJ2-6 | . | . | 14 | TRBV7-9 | TGTGCCAGCAGCAGAACAGGTGGGGCCAACGTCCTGACTTTC | CASSRTGGANVLTF
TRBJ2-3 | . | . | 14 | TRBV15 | TGTGCCACCAGCAATCGACTCAGCACAGATACGCAGTATTTT | CATSNRLSTDTQYF
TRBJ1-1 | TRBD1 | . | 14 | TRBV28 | TGTGCCAGCAGTTTGGACAGGGGGGACACTGAAGCTTTCTTT | CASSLDRGDTEAFF
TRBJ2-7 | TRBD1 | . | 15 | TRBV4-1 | TGCGCCAGCAGCCAGGGGACAGGGGGCTCCTACGAGCAGTACTTC | CASSQGTGGSYEQYF
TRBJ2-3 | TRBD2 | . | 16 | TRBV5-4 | TGTGCCAGCAGCACCCGGACTAGCGGAGGCCCAGATACGCAGTATTTT | CASSTRTSGGPDTQYF
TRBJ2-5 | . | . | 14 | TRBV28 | TGTGCCAGCTCCCCCTATTCGTACCAAGAGACCCAGTACTTC | CASSPYSYQETQYF
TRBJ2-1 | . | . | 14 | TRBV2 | TGTGCCAGCAAGACGGGAGAAGGAAGGAATGAGCAGTTCTTC | CASKTGEGRNEQFF